This T cell receptor (beta chain) was captured in a study of cytomegalovirus exposure and HLA in healthy donors. Study conclusions and caveats: There were 150 to 200 TCR beta chains listed as cytomegalovirus-associated.

About this clone itself: Its specificity is unknown.

The data were produced by immunoSEQ multiplex PCR, yet TCRdb's version contains in-frame clones alone and is incomplete. The repertoire holds approximately 73,000 clones, approximately 95% seen once, with 3% to 4% in the top ten. Per the germline V gene, CDR1 is MNHEY and CDR2 is SMNVEV (reference sequence). This CDR3 has 12 residues. Trimming left V 2 bases short and J 6 bases short, with 2 bases between. The donors formed part of the roughly 120-subject validation cohort, distinct from the roughly 700-subject first cohort. This receptor was obtained from a young man in good health and CMV-seronegative. The V gene is TRBV27, the J gene TRBJ1-6; no definite D call. The material sequenced was PBMCs. The CDR3 is CASSLLNSPLHF. In nucleotides, the CDR3 is TGTGCCAGCAGTTTACTTAATTCACCCCTCCACTTT.